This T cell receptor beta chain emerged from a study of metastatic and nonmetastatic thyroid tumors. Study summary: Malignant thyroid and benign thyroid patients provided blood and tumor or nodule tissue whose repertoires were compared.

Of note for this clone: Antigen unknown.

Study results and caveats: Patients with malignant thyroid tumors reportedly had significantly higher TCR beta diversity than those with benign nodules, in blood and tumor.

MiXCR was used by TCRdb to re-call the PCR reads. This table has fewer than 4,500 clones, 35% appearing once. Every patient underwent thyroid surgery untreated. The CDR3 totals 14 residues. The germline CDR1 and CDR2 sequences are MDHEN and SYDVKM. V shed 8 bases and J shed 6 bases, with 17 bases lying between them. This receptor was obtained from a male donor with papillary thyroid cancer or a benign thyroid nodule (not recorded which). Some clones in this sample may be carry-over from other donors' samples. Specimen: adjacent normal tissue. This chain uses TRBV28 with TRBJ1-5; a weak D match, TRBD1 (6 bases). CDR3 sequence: CASYTGYGGQPQHF. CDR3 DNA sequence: TGTGCCAGCTATACAGGGTACGGAGGTCAGCCCCAGCATTTT.